This T cell receptor (beta chain) was identified during a study of blood T cell repertoires in COVID-19. About the study: Samples representing acute and convalescent COVID-19 were sourced from the United States, Italy and Spain. T cells, B-cell-depleted T cells, or PBMCs supplied cDNA or gDNA.

In the original processing: Nucleated cell counts were estimated from reference gene primer amplification. Profiling relied on immunoSEQ multiplex PCR, and the TCRdb table lists in-frame clones only, not all of them. That table gives V, J and clone size, and the DNA gave D and trimming. This table holds 250,000 to 350,000 clones, approximately 90% found once. Germline CDR1 is MGHRA and CDR2 is YSYEKL. The CDR3 length is 17 residues. The germline V and J ends were trimmed by 0 bases and 3 bases, with 17 bases remaining between them. The clonotype was recovered from a woman aged 25 to 45 with active or convalescent COVID-19. The V call is TRBV4-1, the J call TRBJ1-2; no reliable D call. Source material: peripheral blood. The CDR3 spells CASSQDIYGTEYYGYTF. CDR3 in DNA: TGCGCCAGCAGCCAAGATATCTATGGTACGGAGTACTATGGCTACACCTTC.